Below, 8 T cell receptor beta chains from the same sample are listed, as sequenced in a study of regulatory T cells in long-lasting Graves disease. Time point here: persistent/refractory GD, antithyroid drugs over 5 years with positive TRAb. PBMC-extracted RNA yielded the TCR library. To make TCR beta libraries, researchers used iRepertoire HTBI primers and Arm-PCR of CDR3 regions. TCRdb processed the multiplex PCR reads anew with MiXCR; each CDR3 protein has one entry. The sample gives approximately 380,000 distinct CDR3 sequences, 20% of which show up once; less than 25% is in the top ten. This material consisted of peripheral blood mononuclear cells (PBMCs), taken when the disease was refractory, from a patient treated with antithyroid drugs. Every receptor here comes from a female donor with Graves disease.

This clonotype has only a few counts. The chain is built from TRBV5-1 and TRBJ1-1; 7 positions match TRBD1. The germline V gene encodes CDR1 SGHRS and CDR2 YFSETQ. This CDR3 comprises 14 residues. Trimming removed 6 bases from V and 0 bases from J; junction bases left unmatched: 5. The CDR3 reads CASKGGGMNTEAFF. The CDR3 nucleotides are TGCGCCAGCAAAGGAGGGGGCATGAACACTGAAGCTTTCTTT.

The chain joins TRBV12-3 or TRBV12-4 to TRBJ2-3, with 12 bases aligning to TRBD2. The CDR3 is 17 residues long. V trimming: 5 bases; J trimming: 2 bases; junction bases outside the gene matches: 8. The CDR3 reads CASSSPLAGGPTDTQYF. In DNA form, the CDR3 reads TGTGCCAGCAGTAGTCCCCTAGCGGGAGGGCCCACAGATACGCAGTATTTT.

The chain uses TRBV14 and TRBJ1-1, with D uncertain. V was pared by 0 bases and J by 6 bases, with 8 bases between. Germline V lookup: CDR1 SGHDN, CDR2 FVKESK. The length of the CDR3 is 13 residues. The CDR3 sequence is CASSQDIRAEAFF. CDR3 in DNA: TGTGCCAGCAGCCAAGATATAAGGGCTGAAGCTTTCTTT.

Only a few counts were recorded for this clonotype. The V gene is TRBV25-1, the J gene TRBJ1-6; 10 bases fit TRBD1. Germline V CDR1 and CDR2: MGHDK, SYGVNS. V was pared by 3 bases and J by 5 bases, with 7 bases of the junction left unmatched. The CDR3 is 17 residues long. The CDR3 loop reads CASSDSRDRGNNSPLHF. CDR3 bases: TGTGCCAGCAGTGACTCCAGGGACAGGGGAAATAATTCACCCCTCCACTTT.

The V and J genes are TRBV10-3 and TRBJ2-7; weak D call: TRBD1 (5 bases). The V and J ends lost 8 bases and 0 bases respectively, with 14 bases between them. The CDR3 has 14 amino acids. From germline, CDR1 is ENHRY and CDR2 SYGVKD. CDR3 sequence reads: CAIAPDRSSYEQYF. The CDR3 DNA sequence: TGTGCCATCGCCCCTGACAGAAGCTCCTACGAGCAGTACTTC.

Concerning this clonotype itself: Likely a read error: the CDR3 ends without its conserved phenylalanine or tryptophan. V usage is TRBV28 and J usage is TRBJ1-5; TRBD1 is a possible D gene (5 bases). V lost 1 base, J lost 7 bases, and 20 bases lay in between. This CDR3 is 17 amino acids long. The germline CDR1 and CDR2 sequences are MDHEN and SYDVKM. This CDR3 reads CASSLSLRGSCGQPQHL. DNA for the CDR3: TGTGCCAGCAGTTTATCCCTCCGGGGGTCGTGCGGGCAGCCCCAGCATCTT.

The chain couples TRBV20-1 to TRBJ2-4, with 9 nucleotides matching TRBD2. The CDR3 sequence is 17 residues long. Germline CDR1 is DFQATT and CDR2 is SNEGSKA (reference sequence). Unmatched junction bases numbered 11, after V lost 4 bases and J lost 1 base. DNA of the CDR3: TGCAGTGCTATTGGCGGGGGGGGTTCACCCGCCAAAAACATTCAGTACTTC. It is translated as CSAIGGGGSPAKNIQYF.

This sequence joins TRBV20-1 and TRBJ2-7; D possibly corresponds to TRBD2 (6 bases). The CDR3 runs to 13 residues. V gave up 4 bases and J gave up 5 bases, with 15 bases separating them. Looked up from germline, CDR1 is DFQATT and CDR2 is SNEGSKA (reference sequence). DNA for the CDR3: TGCAGTGCTACCAGCGGAGGGGCCCACGAGCAGTACTTC. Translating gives CSATSGGAHEQYF.